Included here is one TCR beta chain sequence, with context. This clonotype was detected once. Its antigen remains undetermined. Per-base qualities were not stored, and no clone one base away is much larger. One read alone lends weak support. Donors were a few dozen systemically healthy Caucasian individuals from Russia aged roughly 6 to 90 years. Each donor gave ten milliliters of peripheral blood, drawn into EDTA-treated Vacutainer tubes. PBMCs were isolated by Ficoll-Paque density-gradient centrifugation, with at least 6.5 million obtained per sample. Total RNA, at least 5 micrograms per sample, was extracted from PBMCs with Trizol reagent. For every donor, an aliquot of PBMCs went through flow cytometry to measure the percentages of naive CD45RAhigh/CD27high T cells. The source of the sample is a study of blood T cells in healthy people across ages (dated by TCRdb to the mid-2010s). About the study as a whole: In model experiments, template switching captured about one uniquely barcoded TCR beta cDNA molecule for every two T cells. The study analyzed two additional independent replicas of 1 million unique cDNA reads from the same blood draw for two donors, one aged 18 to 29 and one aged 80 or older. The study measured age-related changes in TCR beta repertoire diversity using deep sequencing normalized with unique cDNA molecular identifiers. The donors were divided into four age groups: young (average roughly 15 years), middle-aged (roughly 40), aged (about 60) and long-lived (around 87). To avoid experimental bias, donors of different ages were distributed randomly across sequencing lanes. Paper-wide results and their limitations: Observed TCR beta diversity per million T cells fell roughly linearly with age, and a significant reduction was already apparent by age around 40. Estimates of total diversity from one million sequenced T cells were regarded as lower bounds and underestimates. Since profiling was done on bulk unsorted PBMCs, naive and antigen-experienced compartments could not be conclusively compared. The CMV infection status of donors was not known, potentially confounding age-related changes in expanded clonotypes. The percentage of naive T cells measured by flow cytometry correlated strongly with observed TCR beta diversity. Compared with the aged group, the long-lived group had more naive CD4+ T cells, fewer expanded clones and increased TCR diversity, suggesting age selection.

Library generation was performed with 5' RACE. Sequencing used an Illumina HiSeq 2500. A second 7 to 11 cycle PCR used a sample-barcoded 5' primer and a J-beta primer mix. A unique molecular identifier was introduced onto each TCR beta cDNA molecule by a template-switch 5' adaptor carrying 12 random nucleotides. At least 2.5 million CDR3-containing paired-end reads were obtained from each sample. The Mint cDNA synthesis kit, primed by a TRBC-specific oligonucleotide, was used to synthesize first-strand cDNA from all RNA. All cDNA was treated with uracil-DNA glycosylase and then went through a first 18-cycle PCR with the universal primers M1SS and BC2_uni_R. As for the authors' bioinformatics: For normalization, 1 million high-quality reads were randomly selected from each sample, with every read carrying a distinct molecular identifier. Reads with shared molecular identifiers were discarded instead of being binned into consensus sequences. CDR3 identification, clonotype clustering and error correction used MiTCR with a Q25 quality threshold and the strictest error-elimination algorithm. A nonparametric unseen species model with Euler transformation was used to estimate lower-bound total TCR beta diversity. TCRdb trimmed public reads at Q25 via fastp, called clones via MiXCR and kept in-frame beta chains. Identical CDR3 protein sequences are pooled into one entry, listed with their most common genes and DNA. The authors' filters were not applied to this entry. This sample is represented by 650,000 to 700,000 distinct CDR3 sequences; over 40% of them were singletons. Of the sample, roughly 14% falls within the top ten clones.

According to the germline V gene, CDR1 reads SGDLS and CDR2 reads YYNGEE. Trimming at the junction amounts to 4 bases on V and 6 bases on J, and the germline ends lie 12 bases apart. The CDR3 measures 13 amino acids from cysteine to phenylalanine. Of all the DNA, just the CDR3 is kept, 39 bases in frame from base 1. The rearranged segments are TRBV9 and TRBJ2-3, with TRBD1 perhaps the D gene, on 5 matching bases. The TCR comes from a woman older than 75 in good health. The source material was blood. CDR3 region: CASSSRVSDTQYF. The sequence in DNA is TGTGCCAGCAGCTCCAGGGTATCCGATACGCAGTATTTT. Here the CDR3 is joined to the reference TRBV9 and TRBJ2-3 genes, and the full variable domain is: DSGVTQTPKHLITATGQRVTLRCSPRSGDLSVYWYQQSLDQGLQFLIQYYNGEERAKGNILERFSAQQFPDLHSELNLSSLELGDSALYFCASSSRVSDTQYFGPGTRLTVL.